The TCR beta chain under discussion was sequenced for a study of beta chain features in type 1 diabetes. Overall study context: In age, gender and cell yields, patients were similar to healthy donors. General observations from the study: Insertions at VDJ junctions were less frequent in type 1 diabetes patients. These patients also deleted more nucleotides at the same junctions. Shortening of TCRB CDR3s, moderate but significant, appeared in all four CD4+ subsets of Type 1 diabetes patients.

V was trimmed by 4 bases and J by 10 bases, leaving 17 bases between them. CDR3 size: 14 residues. Germline-derived CDR1 and CDR2 are MNHNS and SASEGT. This clone has a handful of counts. Antigen: not known. Sorted CD4+ subsets: naive, central memory, regulatory, stem cell-like memory (CD45RO/CCR7/CD25/CD127/CD95/CD27 panel). Since all of the isolated RNA was reverse transcribed, expressed TCRB transcripts were what got sequenced. Method: immunoSEQ multiplex PCR; TCRdb's copy keeps in-frame clones and lacks some. Here the sample spans 640,000 or so clones, over 10% being singletons. Material for sequencing was naive CD4+ T cells from blood. The chain uses TRBV6-1 and TRBJ1-5, with D possibly matching TRBD1 (5 bases). The clonotype originates from a man aged 18 to 29 with type 1 diabetes. The CDR3 nucleotides read TGTGCCAGCAGTGGGCTCGGGGGAGCCGAACCCCAGCATTTT. Its translation: CASSGLGGAEPQHF.